Shown below are 30 T cell receptor beta chains from a single sample sequenced in a study of blood T cell repertoires in COVID-19. Some clones are missing from TCRdb's copy, which holds only in-frame ones; the method was immunoSEQ multiplex PCR. The sample has 35,000 to 50,000 clones, roughly nine tenths seen once. The source material was peripheral blood. Receptor source: a woman aged 25 to 45 in a cohort sampled during active COVID-19.

This sequence joins TRBV11-3 and TRBJ2-3; the D gene is possibly TRBD2 (6 bases). V was shortened by 4 bases and J by 4 bases, with 15 bases between the two germline ends. The CDR3 loop spans 15 amino acids. Germline-derived CDR1 and CDR2 are SGHNT and YENEEA. This CDR3 reads CASSSGGPDADTQYF. CDR3 bases: TGTGCCAGCAGCTCCGGGGGACCAGACGCAGATACGCAGTATTTT.

The chain carries TRBV3-1 (or the pseudogene TRBV3-2) and TRBJ2-7; D may be TRBD2 (5 bases). Trimming cost V 0 bases and J 1 base, with 16 bases left between them. The CDR3 length is 17 residues. Germline CDR1 LGHDT, CDR2 YNNKEL (reference sequence). CDR3 DNA: TGTGCCAGCAGCCAAGATCCAACGGACTCGATTTCCTACGAGCAGTACTTC. It is translated as CASSQDPTDSISYEQYF.

This chain connects TRBV28 to TRBJ2-7; 7 bases fit TRBD1. CDR1 is MDHEN and CDR2 is SYDVKM in the germline V gene. The CDR3 is made up of 14 amino acids. Trimming cost V 6 bases and J 3 bases; bases outside gene matches: 8. The CDR3 coding sequence is TGTGCCAGCAGCCAGCGACAGGGAGACTACGAGCAGTACTTC. It yields the protein CASSQRQGDYEQYF.

The V gene is TRBV4-2, the J gene TRBJ2-3; 7 bases are shared with TRBD1. The CDR3 spans 16 residues. Germline trimming cut 1 base from V and 3 bases from J; bases unmatched to any gene: 7. Per the germline V gene, CDR1 is LGHNA and CDR2 is YNFKEQ. The CDR3 here is CASSQGVAGGTDTQYF. The CDR3, as DNA: TGTGCCAGCAGCCAAGGTGTGGCAGGGGGAACAGATACGCAGTATTTT.

The chain has TRBV30 and TRBJ2-1; D remains unclear. The germline V and J ends were trimmed by 1 base and 5 bases, with 6 bases remaining between them. The length of the CDR3 is 12 residues. Germline values: CDR1 GTSNPN, CDR2 SVGIG (reference sequence). The CDR3 protein is CAWSAENNEQFF. CDR3 nucleotide sequence: TGTGCCTGGAGTGCAGAAAACAATGAGCAGTTCTTC.

The chain links TRBV5-6 to TRBJ2-7; 8 bases are shared with TRBD2. CDR3 length: 15 amino acids. CDR1 is SGHDT and CDR2 is YYEEEE in the germline V gene. The ends lost 3 bases at V and 4 bases at J; junction bases unmatched: 9. CDR3 sequence: CASSSVVAGRYEQYF. In nucleotides, the CDR3 is TGTGCCAGCAGCTCTGTGGTAGCGGGGAGATACGAGCAGTACTTC. The full variable domain, rest sourced from reference TRBV5-6 and TRBJ2-7, is DAGVTQSPTHLIKTRGQQVTLRCSPKSGHDTVSWYQQALGQGPQFIFQYYEEEERQRGNFPDRFSGHQFPNYSSELNVNALLLGDSALYLCASSSVVAGRYEQYFGPGTRLTVT.

This clone was counted once. V gene TRBV6-5 combines with J gene TRBJ2-1, with TRBD2 as a possible D gene (5 bases). V was clipped by 7 bases and J by 6 bases, with 16 bases between them. Germline CDR1 reads MNHEY; CDR2 reads SVGAGI. CDR3 size: 14 residues. The CDR3 is CASTRSRGFNEQFF. The CDR3 DNA reads TGTGCCAGCACCCGGTCCCGAGGGTTCAATGAGCAGTTCTTC.

The genes are TRBV19 and TRBJ1-1; 7 bases agree with TRBD1. V trimming: 3 bases; J trimming: 3 bases; junction bases outside the gene matches: 1. The CDR3 runs 13 residues. Looked up from germline, CDR1 is LNHDA and CDR2 is SQIVND (reference sequence). CDR3 protein: CASSIDRDTEAFF. The CDR3 bases are TGTGCCAGTAGTATCGACAGGGACACTGAAGCTTTCTTT.

The rearrangement joins TRBV27 to TRBJ1-1; 7 nucleotides align to TRBD1. CDR1 is MNHEY, CDR2 SMNVEV, per germline (reference sequence). The CDR3 length is 14 residues. V was pared by 7 bases and J by 5 bases, with 10 bases of the junction left unmatched. This CDR3 is CASKKQGRRTEAFF. CDR3 sequence (DNA): TGTGCCAGCAAAAAACAGGGGCGTAGGACTGAAGCTTTCTTT.

V and J are TRBV7-2 and TRBJ1-5; 7 positions agree with TRBD1. The V segment lost 5 bases and the J segment 4 bases; nucleotides outside the gene matches: 8. Germline CDR1 and CDR2: SGHTA and FQGNSA. The CDR3 has 15 residues. In DNA, the CDR3 is TGTGCCAGCAGCCAAGACAGGGTTCCTAATCAGCCCCAGCATTTT. Protein sequence: CASSQDRVPNQPQHF.

The chain couples TRBV6-2 or TRBV6-3 to TRBJ2-7, with 12 nucleotides matching TRBD2. The CDR3 sequence is 19 residues long. After removal of 0 bases from V and 1 base from J, the junction contained 10 bases not matched to a gene. The germline gives CDR1 MNHEY, CDR2 SVGEGT. The DNA for the CDR3 is TGTGCCAGCAGTTACTCGGCTAGCGGGAGGGCCTGGGGGTCCTACGAGCAGTACTTC. Translating it yields CASSYSASGRAWGSYEQYF.

This clone was picked up a small number of times. This chain uses TRBV6-1 with TRBJ2-7, with a tentative D call TRBD2 (5 bases). CDR1 MNHNS and CDR2 SASEGT come from the germline V gene. This CDR3 spans 17 amino acids. Trimming pared 4 bases from V and 3 bases from J, leaving 22 bases between. The CDR3 sequence is CASSVDEGINALYEQYF. The CDR3 bases are TGTGCCAGCAGTGTTGATGAGGGCATAAATGCTCTCTACGAGCAGTACTTC.

This clone appeared once. DNA for the CDR3: TGTGCCAGCAGCCTCCCCGGGACTATAAAAACAGATACGCAGTATTTT. It translates to CASSLPGTIKTDTQYF. The chain links TRBV9 to TRBJ2-3; 7 bases fit TRBD2. The CDR3 sequence is 16 residues long. V was pared by 4 bases and J by 3 bases, with 11 bases of the junction left unmatched. Per germline, CDR1 SGDLS and CDR2 YYNGEE.

This chain uses TRBV7-9 with TRBJ1-5; possible D gene TRBD1, 5 bases. In germline, CDR1 is SEHNR, CDR2 FQNEAQ (reference sequence). The CDR3 spans 15 residues. V lost 0 bases and J 5 bases, leaving 11 bases between the germline ends. Here the CDR3 reads CASSLALGDHQPQHF. The CDR3 coding sequence is TGTGCCAGCAGCTTAGCGCTAGGGGATCATCAGCCCCAGCATTTT.

The chain is built from TRBV6-1 and TRBJ1-1; D might be TRBD1 (6 bases). The CDR3 is 14 residues long. Trimming stripped 2 bases from V and 10 bases from J, with 17 bases between. Germline V gives CDR1 MNHNS, CDR2 SASEGT. CDR3 sequence reads: CASSEWTARGAAFF. CDR3 nucleotides: TGTGCCAGCAGTGAATGGACTGCCAGGGGCGCAGCTTTCTTT.

The genes are TRBV19 and TRBJ2-1; 8 positions agree with TRBD1. Germline-derived CDR1 and CDR2 are LNHDA and SQIVND (reference sequence). V was pared by 4 bases and J by 2 bases, with 7 bases of the junction left unmatched. The CDR3 has 16 residues. The CDR3 reads CASSRTDRAPYNEQFF. The CDR3 DNA reads as TGTGCCAGTAGTAGAACGGACAGGGCCCCCTACAATGAGCAGTTCTTC.

The V and J genes are TRBV30 and TRBJ2-3, with 9 bases identical to TRBD2. CDR3 length equals 20 residues. Germline values: CDR1 GTSNPN, CDR2 SVGIG (reference sequence). The J segment lost 0 bases and the V segment lost 0 bases, leaving 16 bases of the junction unmatched. In nucleotides, the CDR3 is TGTGCCTGGAGTGTAGTCTCTCGGCTAGCGGGACCGACTAGCACAGATACGCAGTATTTT. Translated, it gives CAWSVVSRLAGPTSTDTQYF.

The chain couples TRBV30 to TRBJ1-1; tentative D call: TRBD1 (6 bases). Trimming stripped 2 bases from V and 2 bases from J, with 9 bases between. The CDR3 spans 13 residues. CDR1 is GTSNPN, CDR2 SVGIG, per germline (reference sequence). The CDR3, as DNA: TGTGCCTGGAGTCAGGACAGTAACACTGAAGCTTTCTTT. It translates to CAWSQDSNTEAFF.

The V gene is TRBV18, the J gene TRBJ1-1, with D possibly being TRBD1 (5 bases). The CDR3 loop spans 16 amino acids. V was shortened by 3 bases and J by 1 base, with 15 bases between the two germline ends. The germline V gene encodes CDR1 KGHSH and CDR2 LQKENI. This chain's CDR3 is CASSPPGAGGNTEAFF. As DNA, the CDR3 is TGTGCCAGCTCACCCCCAGGCGCGGGGGGGAACACTGAAGCTTTCTTT.

V is TRBV7-9 and J is TRBJ1-1; 11 bases map to TRBD1. The CDR3 totals 16 residues. In germline, CDR1 is SEHNR, CDR2 FQNEAQ (reference sequence). Unmatched junction bases numbered 6, after V lost 5 bases and J lost 1 base. CDR3 loop: CASSPGQGGKNTEAFF. The CDR3 DNA reads as TGTGCCAGCAGCCCGGGACAGGGGGGGAAGAACACTGAAGCTTTCTTT.

A single count supports this clone. J is TRBJ2-5 and V is TRBV12-3 or TRBV12-4, with D possibly being TRBD1 (6 bases). The CDR3 runs 13 residues. V was cut by 3 bases and J by 7 bases, with 12 bases left in between. CDR3 region: CASSFRQEVTQYF. DNA for the CDR3: TGTGCCAGCAGTTTTCGACAGGAAGTGACCCAGTACTTC.

This sequence joins TRBV9 and TRBJ2-3; TRBD2 agrees at 7 bases. Trimming cost V 5 bases and J 1 base; bases outside gene matches: 13. The CDR3 contains 17 residues. Looked up from germline, CDR1 is SGDLS and CDR2 is YYNGEE. CDR3 nucleotide sequence: TGTGCCAGCAGTGGCGGTAAGCGGGGACGCCGCACAGATACGCAGTATTTT. Encoded protein: CASSGGKRGRRTDTQYF.

The rearrangement uses TRBV18 and TRBJ2-1; 10 bases agree with TRBD2. The CDR3 totals 16 residues. Trimming removed 2 bases from V and 8 bases from J; junction bases left unmatched: 9. Germline V gene lookup returns CDR1 KGHSH and CDR2 LQKENI. The CDR3 protein is CASSPSEASGSYEQFF. The CDR3 DNA follows: TGTGCCAGCTCACCATCGGAAGCTAGCGGGAGTTATGAGCAGTTCTTC.

The chain couples TRBV6-6 to TRBJ2-6; possibly TRBD1 for D (5 bases). The V gene lost 8 bases and the J gene lost 4 bases, with 12 bases spanning the gap. The germline gives CDR1 MNHNY, CDR2 SVGAGI (reference sequence). This CDR3 is built from 14 residues. CDR3 amino acids: CASDAGPGANVLTF. CDR3 DNA sequence: TGTGCCAGCGACGCAGGGCCCGGGGCCAACGTCCTGACTTTC.

The gene calls are TRBV23-1 and TRBJ2-2; 10 positions match TRBD2. TRBV23-1 is treated as an ORF (open reading frame) with a function not yet certain. The CDR3 consists of 17 residues. The V gene end was trimmed by 2 bases and the J gene end by 6 bases; junction bases not matched to a gene: 9. CDR3 coding DNA: TGCGCCAGCAGTCAAGAGAGAGGGACTAGCGATCCCGGGGAGCTGTTTTTT. Translation: CASSQERGTSDPGELFF.

The chain couples TRBV5-1 to TRBJ2-7; perhaps TRBD2 as D (5 bases). The V gene's germline CDR1 is SGHRS and CDR2 YFSETQ. CDR3 length: 15 residues. Trimming cost V 0 bases and J 0 bases, with 10 bases left between them. The CDR3 reads CASSLEVGSSYEQYF. The CDR3 coding sequence is TGCGCCAGCAGCTTGGAGGTAGGGAGCTCCTACGAGCAGTACTTC.

The chain employs TRBV11-2 and TRBJ1-4, with D perhaps matching TRBD1 (6 bases). The germline gives CDR1 SGHAT, CDR2 FQNNGV. The V and J ends lost 4 bases and 0 bases respectively, with 12 bases between them. This CDR3 is built from 16 residues. DNA for the CDR3: TGTGCCAGCAGCTATCGACAGGTTGCAACTAATGAAAAACTGTTTTTT. As protein: CASSYRQVATNEKLFF.

The genes are TRBV28 and TRBJ2-3, with D maybe TRBD1 (6 bases). V gave up 5 bases and J gave up 1 base, with 22 bases separating them. Per germline, CDR1 MDHEN and CDR2 SYDVKM. The CDR3 is made up of 18 amino acids. For the CDR3, the DNA is TGTGCCAGCAGTGTGACGCTAAAGGGGGTAGTTCGCACAGATACGCAGTATTTT. The encoded protein is CASSVTLKGVVRTDTQYF.

This clone was found once. Compared with germline, one end of the junction differs, possibly owing to a read error. The chain couples TRBV5-1 to TRBJ2-6; D remains ambiguous. The CDR3 totals 15 residues. Looked up from germline, CDR1 is SGHRS and CDR2 is YFSETQ. CDR3 protein: CASRPTTSGANVLTF. CDR3 bases: TGCGCCAGCAGACCCACTACCTCTGGAGCCAACGTCCTGACTTTC. The whole variable domain, remainder taken from reference TRBV5-1 and TRBJ2-6, is KAGVTQTPRYLIKTRGQQVTLSCSPISGHRSVSWYQQTPGQGLQFLFEYFSETQRNKGNFPGRFSGRQFSNSRSEMNVSTLELGDSALYLCASRPTTSGANVLTFGAGSRLTVL.

This clone was observed a few times. The CDR3 nucleotides read TGCGCCAGCAGCCACCGTGTCGGGAGCTCCTATAATTCACCCCTCCACTTT. Its protein is CASSHRVGSSYNSPLHF. The chain links TRBV5-1 to TRBJ1-6; D not resolved. Between the trimmed V and J ends, which lost 4 bases and 0 bases, there was a span of 14 bases. The germline gives CDR1 SGHRS, CDR2 YFSETQ. The CDR3 has 17 residues.